A single sample is the source of the 22 T cell receptor beta chains below, sequenced in a study of beta chain features in type 1 diabetes. No antigen is known for these receptors. Reverse transcribing all isolated RNA meant expressed TCRB transcripts were sequenced. Sequenced by immunoSEQ multiplex PCR; TCRdb stores in-frame clones only, minus some. The table has approximately 260,000 clones, roughly a quarter seen once; the top ten hold roughly 0.011%. Findings of the study overall: Moderate but significant shortening of TCRB CDR3s was recorded in all four CD4+ subsets from Type 1 diabetes patients.

Source material: naive CD4+ T cells from blood. The receptors were sampled from a woman aged 25 to 39 with type 1 diabetes.

The rearrangement uses TRBV30 and TRBJ2-1; 7 bases are shared with TRBD2. The CDR3 is 15 residues long. Germline assignment: CDR1 GTSNPN and CDR2 SVGIG (reference sequence). V gave up 0 bases and J gave up 5 bases; unmatched junction bases: 7. The CDR3 DNA sequence: TGTGCCTGGAGTGTCCTATCTGCGGGAGACAATGAGCAGTTCTTC. Its translation is CAWSVLSAGDNEQFF.

This rearrangement joins TRBV30 to TRBJ1-4; 10 bases are a match to TRBD1. The trim removed 3 bases at V and 8 bases at J, leaving 9 bases unmatched. The CDR3 has 15 amino acids. CDR1 and CDR2 (germline): GTSNPN, SVGIG (reference sequence). In nucleotides, the CDR3 is TGTGCCTGGAGCGCGAGACAGGGGGCTGTAGAAAAACTGTTTTTT. This codes for CAWSARQGAVEKLFF.

This clone was seen more than once but under ten times. Here the CDR3 reads CASSLVANTEAFF. Written as DNA, the CDR3 is TGTGCCAGCAGTTTGGTAGCGAACACTGAAGCTTTCTTT. The J gene is TRBJ1-1, the V gene TRBV27; D unresolved. This CDR3 region has 13 residues. Germline assignment: CDR1 MNHEY and CDR2 SMNVEV (reference sequence). The ends were cut back, 3 bases at V and 1 base at J, with 6 bases in the middle.

This clone was recorded a few times. V gene TRBV29-1 combines with J gene TRBJ2-1, with D possibly being TRBD1 (6 bases). Trimming took 4 bases from V and 8 from J, leaving 12 bases between them. CDR1 and CDR2 from the germline V gene are SQVTM and ANQGSEA. The CDR3 loop spans 12 amino acids. The CDR3 reads CSVGTAVYEQFF. The CDR3 bases are TGCAGCGTTGGGACAGCAGTTTATGAGCAGTTCTTC.

There are a few counts of this clone. The gene calls are TRBV5-1 and TRBJ2-7, with TRBD2 matching over 14 bases. Per germline, CDR1 SGHRS and CDR2 YFSETQ. The CDR3 covers 18 residues. The V segment lost 0 bases and the J segment 2 bases; nucleotides outside the gene matches: 7. The CDR3, as DNA: TGCGCCAGCAGCTTGGGTGATGGGACTAGCGGGAGTACCTACGAGCAGTACTTC. Translating it yields CASSLGDGTSGSTYEQYF.

The chain uses TRBV7-8 and TRBJ2-7; 8 bases map to TRBD1. CDR3 length equals 14 residues. Germline V gene data show CDR1 as SGHVS and CDR2 as FQNEAQ. V shed 10 bases, J shed 2 bases, and the junction held 10 bases outside the gene matches. CDR3 sequence reads: CAIGQGFPTYEQYF. Written as DNA, the CDR3 is TGTGCCATCGGACAGGGTTTCCCCACCTACGAGCAGTACTTC.

This chain uses TRBV14 with TRBJ1-2; 12 nucleotides line up with TRBD1. After removal of 0 bases from V and 0 bases from J, the junction contained 8 bases not matched to a gene. The length of the CDR3 is 19 residues. Germline loops: CDR1 SGHDN, CDR2 FVKESK. CDR3 DNA sequence: TGTGCCAGCAGCCAAGAAACCGGGACAGGGGGCCGAGCTAACTATGGCTACACCTTC. Its protein is CASSQETGTGGRANYGYTF.

J is TRBJ1-2 and V is TRBV30, with a tentative D call TRBD1 (6 bases). V was clipped by 2 bases and J by 3 bases, with 10 bases between them. Germline CDR1 and CDR2: GTSNPN and SVGIG (reference sequence). The CDR3 loop spans 13 amino acids. The CDR3 nucleotides are TGTGCCTGGAGTTTCTACAGGGACTATGGCTACACCTTC. Translation: CAWSFYRDYGYTF.

This clone was seen more than once but under ten times. The V and J genes are TRBV5-4 and TRBJ1-2, with 8 nucleotides matching TRBD1. The CDR3 is 13 residues long. After removal of 4 bases from V and 3 bases from J, the junction contained 2 bases not matched to a gene. Germline loops: CDR1 SGHNT, CDR2 YYREEE (reference sequence). The CDR3 region is CASSPTGDYGYTF. Written as DNA, the CDR3 is TGTGCCAGCAGCCCGACAGGGGACTATGGCTACACCTTC.

This clone has a handful of counts. This chain connects TRBV5-4 to TRBJ2-7; D not resolved. The CDR3 is made up of 14 amino acids. The V gene's germline CDR1 is SGHNT and CDR2 YYREEE (reference sequence). V was pared by 0 bases and J by 1 base, with 8 bases between. Here the CDR3 reads CASSLGGNSYEQYF. The CDR3 DNA reads as TGTGCCAGCAGCTTGGGCGGAAATTCCTACGAGCAGTACTTC.

The chain joins TRBV5-4 to TRBJ2-7; 11 bases fit TRBD1. Germline trimming cut 4 bases from V and 4 bases from J; bases unmatched to any gene: 4. The length of the CDR3 is 14 residues. Germline CDR1 SGHNT, CDR2 YYREEE (reference sequence). The CDR3, as DNA: TGTGCCAGCAGCGCGGACAGGGGGCAATACGAGCAGTACTTC. It is translated as CASSADRGQYEQYF.

This chain uses TRBV4-2 with TRBJ2-3; the D gene is possibly TRBD2 (5 bases). Germline-derived CDR1 and CDR2 are LGHNA and YNFKEQ. Trimming left V 3 bases short and J 3 bases short, with 10 bases between. The CDR3 totals 14 residues. This CDR3 reads CASSHLALTDTQYF. The CDR3 bases are TGTGCCAGCAGCCATTTAGCGTTAACAGATACGCAGTATTTT.

The gene calls are TRBV18 and TRBJ1-1; the match to TRBD1 covers 8 bases. Germline V gene data show CDR1 as KGHSH and CDR2 as LQKENI. V was pared by 4 bases and J by 3 bases, with 7 bases of the junction left unmatched. The CDR3 has 15 amino acids. This CDR3 is CASSRGQGFDTEAFF. CDR3 nucleotide sequence: TGTGCCAGCTCACGCGGACAGGGTTTCGACACTGAAGCTTTCTTT.

The V gene is TRBV5-4, the J gene TRBJ1-2; the match to TRBD1 covers 8 bases. V lost 4 bases and J lost 4; bases outside the gene matches: 9. Germline loops: CDR1 SGHNT, CDR2 YYREEE (reference sequence). The CDR3 is 15 amino acids. CDR3 sequence: CASSAWTGSGYGYTF. The CDR3 nucleotides read TGTGCCAGCAGCGCCTGGACAGGGTCCGGCTATGGCTACACCTTC.

This clone was counted a few times. This rearrangement joins TRBV9 to TRBJ1-2; no clear D. Germline V gene data show CDR1 as SGDLS and CDR2 as YYNGEE. Deletions cut 1 base from V and 8 bases from J, with 9 bases between. This CDR3 contains 12 residues. The CDR3 sequence is CASSVSGWGYTF. In DNA, the CDR3 is TGTGCCAGCAGCGTATCGGGATGGGGCTACACCTTC.

This clone was seen just once. The chain carries TRBV5-1 and TRBJ2-2; D ambiguous. The germline V gene has CDR1 SGHRS and CDR2 YFSETQ. The CDR3 sequence is 14 residues long. Trimming left V 1 base short and J 1 base short, with 5 bases between. The CDR3 bases are TGCGCCAGCAGCTTGCGACAGAACACCGGGGAGCTGTTTTTT. Its protein product is CASSLRQNTGELFF.

This chain links TRBV4-2 with TRBJ2-5; D is possibly TRBD1 (6 bases). CDR1 is LGHNA and CDR2 is YNFKEQ in the germline V gene. The CDR3 extends over 14 amino acids. The V and J ends lost 1 base and 2 bases respectively, with 8 bases between them. The DNA of the CDR3 is TGTGCCAGCAGCCAAGCGGGACAACAAGAGACCCAGTACTTC. This gives the protein CASSQAGQQETQYF.

This clone was found a few times. The rearrangement joins TRBV7-3 to TRBJ2-3; the D gene is possibly TRBD2 (6 bases). There are 15 residues in the CDR3. Trimming cost V 6 bases and J 1 base, with 14 bases left between them. CDR1 and CDR2 from the germline V gene are SGHTA and FQGTGA. The DNA of the CDR3 is TGTGCCAGCAGTCCAACCGGGGGACGCACAGATACGCAGTATTTT. Translating gives CASSPTGGRTDTQYF.

The chain joins TRBV7-9 to TRBJ2-7; 7 positions match TRBD1. Germline V CDR1 and CDR2: SEHNR, FQNEAQ (reference sequence). CDR3 length: 12 amino acids. Germline trimming cut 7 bases from V and 12 bases from J; bases unmatched to any gene: 12. The CDR3 loop reads CASIGRLQGLYF. In DNA form, the CDR3 reads TGTGCCAGCATCGGTCGACTACAGGGGCTGTACTTC. The entire variable domain, with the rest obtained from reference TRBV7-9 and TRBJ2-7, is as follows: DTGVSQNPRHKITKRGQNVTFRCDPISEHNRLYWYRQTLGQGPEFLTYFQNEAQLEKSRLLSDRFSAERPKGSFSTLEIQRTEQGDSAMYLCASIGRLQGLYFGPGTRLTVT.

The chain is built from TRBV4-1 and TRBJ1-1, with a possible D match to TRBD1 (5 bases). The CDR3 consists of 14 residues. With 0 bases removed from V and 7 bases from J, the gap between germline ends came to 12 bases. Germline loops: CDR1 MGHRA, CDR2 YSYEKL. The CDR3: CASSQDLRGNEAFF. CDR3 DNA: TGCGCCAGCAGCCAAGATCTACGGGGGAATGAAGCTTTCTTT.

This clone was observed a few times. The chain employs TRBV6-1 and TRBJ1-4; D remains unclear. Trimming took off 5 bases at V and 7 bases at J, with 11 bases between the two ends. The CDR3 runs 13 residues. The germline V gene has CDR1 MNHNS and CDR2 SASEGT. The CDR3 bases are TGTGCCAGCAGTCGCGGAGATGGTGAAAAACTGTTTTTT. Its protein product is CASSRGDGEKLFF.

This clone was observed a handful of times. The V call is TRBV15, the J call TRBJ2-4; 10 bases map to TRBD1. V lost 2 bases to trimming and J lost 9 bases; unmatched junction nucleotides: 13. CDR3 length: 17 amino acids. Germline CDR1 and CDR2: LNHNV and YYDKDF (reference sequence). The CDR3 coding sequence is TGTGCCACCAGCAGATACATTTCAGGACAGGGGGATAGCATTCAGTACTTC. The encoded protein is CATSRYISGQGDSIQYF.